The TCR beta chain under discussion was sequenced for a study of vaccination effects on CD4 cells after COVID-19. Comments on this clone: What it binds is unknown.

Method: immunoSEQ multiplex PCR; TCRdb's copy keeps in-frame clones and lacks some. Counted here are tens of thousands of clones, approximately 74% occurring once; the ten biggest clones make up 2.5% to 3.5%. Peptide-pool stimulation followed by sequencing identified expanded antigen-specific CD4+ clonotypes in the ViraFEST assay. CD4+ T cell isolation took place after less than 13 days of culture. Vaccine recipients lacked prior SARS-CoV-2 infection and had negative nucleocapsid antibodies. Supplemented with roughly 9 IU/ml IL-2 and 10 ug/ml peptides, roughly 2 million PBMC per well were kept in culture. The CDR3 sequence is 15 residues long. V shed 4 bases and J shed 5 bases, with 18 bases lying between them. Germline CDR1 is SGHRS and CDR2 is YFSETQ. Whole-study findings and limits: Clones that were induced by infection or by vaccine showed marked contraction late after vaccination.

The TCR was taken from a human donor who received a COVID-19 vaccine. The sample consisted of CD4+ T cells from PBMCs cultured with HCoV-NL63 spike peptides, taken before COVID-19 vaccination. The chain links TRBV5-1 to TRBJ1-1, with D perhaps matching TRBD1 (5 bases). CDR3 DNA sequence: TGCGCCAGCAGCAAGTCGACAGAGATTAAGACTGAAGCTTTCTTT. Translation gives CASSKSTEIKTEAFF. Variable domain in full (rest from reference TRBV5-1 and TRBJ1-1): KAGVTQTPRYLIKTRGQQVTLSCSPISGHRSVSWYQQTPGQGLQFLFEYFSETQRNKGNFPGRFSGRQFSNSRSEMNVSTLELGDSALYLCASSKSTEIKTEAFFGQGTRLTVV.